This TCR beta chain appears in the sequencing data of a study of blood T cell repertoires in COVID-19. Study-wide background: PBMCs, B-cell-depleted T cells, or T cells provided the cDNA or gDNA that made up the material.

In the authors' workflow: The assay estimated nucleated cells by amplifying reference gene primers. TCRdb keeps only in-frame clones here, not all; method: immunoSEQ multiplex PCR. V, J and clone size were drawn from that table, and D and trimming were deduced from the DNA. This sample has some 200,000 clones, with over 60% found just once. V lost 5 bases and J 4 bases, leaving 12 bases between the germline ends. The CDR3 loop spans 14 amino acids. Germline CDR1 and CDR2: MNHNY and SVGAGI (reference sequence). The chain is built from TRBV6-6 and TRBJ1-5, with D possibly TRBD1 on 5 matching bases. The sample taken for sequencing was peripheral blood. This TCR was sampled from a woman aged 70 to 79 with acute or convalescent COVID-19. CDR3 bases: TGTGCCAGCAGTCACTTGACAGATAATCAGCCCCAGCATTTT. Translation gives CASSHLTDNQPQHF.